This T cell receptor (beta chain) was sequenced for a study of tumor-infiltrating lymphocytes in primary liver carcinoma. Study information: Subjects consisted of male and female patients aged 30 to 69 years.

A constant-region primer served to make TCR beta cDNA from approximately 490 ng total RNA. Libraries covering TCR beta were generated through three nested multiplex PCR rounds (using a slightly modified ARM-PCR). TRBV1-TRBV30 forward primers paired with a C-beta reverse primer were used in the first two PCR rounds, which ran roughly 10 cycles each. TCRdb fed the multiplex PCR reads into MiXCR, producing one record per CDR3 protein. The sample has fewer than 250,000 distinct CDR3 sequences; around four fifths are singletons. Germline CDR1 and CDR2: SGHVS and FQNEAQ. The ends lost 5 bases at V and 9 bases at J; junction bases unmatched: 12. The length of the CDR3 is 16 residues. Joint extraction of RNA and DNA used 20-30 mg of bulk tissue that was unsorted. Each participant had primary liver carcinoma, and surgical resection was the treatment. There were five separate regions sampled from each tumor. Without exception, tumor samples held over 90% viable tumor cells.

The origin of this receptor is a man aged 35 to 55 with primary liver carcinoma and hepatitis B virus infection. The V and J genes are TRBV7-8 and TRBJ1-4, with 10 positions matching TRBD1. The sequenced material came from tumor tissue from primary liver carcinoma. CDR3 residues: CASSPQRTGGSQKLFF. The CDR3 DNA follows: TGTGCCAGCAGCCCCCAACGGACAGGGGGGAGTCAAAAACTGTTTTTT.